Listed below are T cell receptor beta chains from one sample, sequenced in a study of blood T cell repertoires in COVID-19. Sequencing was performed with immunoSEQ multiplex PCR; in TCRdb, only in-frame clones are kept and a portion is missing. The data hold 150,000 to 200,000 clones, with just over 90% observed a single time. The sequenced sample was peripheral blood. The receptors shown here come from a man in his late teens or twenties with acute or convalescent COVID-19. Each CDR3 is given with its conserved first and last residue.

V gene	J gene	CDR3 protein
TRBV7-9	TRBJ1-2	CASSPTGLNDLFNYGYTF
TRBV6-1	TRBJ2-1	CASSERVQGKPRQFF
TRBV3-1/TRBV3-2	TRBJ2-3	CASSPQGAGVADTQYF
TRBV5-1	TRBJ1-1	CASSLEGNPGTEAFF
TRBV6-5	TRBJ2-5	CASSYSTVGRETQYF
TRBV11-3	TRBJ2-2	CASSLTGWTAGELFF
TRBV2	TRBJ2-1	CASSPPNLNEQFF
TRBV4-1	TRBJ2-7	CASSPGQFYEQYF
TRBV6-5	TRBJ1-1	CASRWTLNTEAFF
TRBV3-1/TRBV3-2	TRBJ2-1	CASKGALHNNEQFF
TRBV24-1	TRBJ2-1	CATSDAGQGYINEQFF
TRBV7-8	TRBJ2-5	CASSSAMGGETQYF
TRBV27	TRBJ1-4	CASSLTQTGREKLFF
TRBV6-1	TRBJ1-2	CASSEAGYGYTF
TRBV19	TRBJ2-2	CASTRRRDITGELFF
TRBV28	TRBJ2-3	CASSWPGVGTDTQYF
TRBV9	TRBJ2-5	CASSVVLAGIETQYF
TRBV2	TRBJ1-1	CASSEGRVVRAFF
TRBV6-5	TRBJ1-3	CASSRESGNTIYF
TRBV9	TRBJ2-2	CATTSAQNTGELFF
TRBV30	TRBJ1-1	CAWSDQGARTEAFF
TRBV6-5	TRBJ1-3	CASTQGSGNTIYF
TRBV18	TRBJ2-2	CASSPGLAESNTGELFF
TRBV6-5	TRBJ2-1	CASWPGGNSYNEQFF
TRBV11-3	TRBJ2-6	CASSLEPRSLGHWSSGANVLTF
TRBV19	TRBJ1-6	CASSIEGRGAHSPLHF
TRBV6-5	TRBJ1-4	CASSFQGARNEKLFF
TRBV19	TRBJ1-4	CASKWNRAATNEKLFF
TRBV5-6	TRBJ2-1	CASSPRAGIYRNEQFF
TRBV28	TRBJ2-2	CASSLNRAGELFF
TRBV19	TRBJ1-6	CASTGTGVGSPLHF
TRBV5-6	TRBJ1-4	CASSYLLAGTNEKLFF
TRBV4-1	TRBJ1-4	CASSLSRGGNEKLFF
TRBV4-1	TRBJ1-1	CASSLTGANGNTEAFF
TRBV6-6	TRBJ1-2	CASSYEGRPAGYTF
TRBV3-1/TRBV3-2	TRBJ2-3	CASTHRGLAGQGGDTQYF
TRBV19	TRBJ2-7	CASRIVLWTDNSYEQYF
TRBV7-6	TRBJ2-1	CASSQQVAGADEQFF
TRBV5-1	TRBJ1-1	CASSLDTLNTEAFF
TRBV5-1	TRBJ1-1	CASSPGTGETEAFF
TRBV5-1	TRBJ2-1	CASSLGVVLAGYNEQFF
TRBV5-4	TRBJ1-1	CASSLPGQLDTEAFF
TRBV5-1	TRBJ1-2	CASSLATGGDYGYTF
TRBV2	TRBJ1-1	CASTGQGGTEAFF
TRBV6-2/TRBV6-3	TRBJ1-5	CASSWTGAGQPQHF
TRBV3-1/TRBV3-2	TRBJ2-2	CASSLPRPGLAGVGGELFF
TRBV27	TRBJ1-2	CASSDRPSGNYGYTF
TRBV27	TRBJ2-1	CASSALPGQAPEDEQFF
TRBV10-3	TRBJ2-3	CAITEQGLSTDTQYF
TRBV9	TRBJ2-7	CASSGGQGNYEQYF
TRBV6-1	TRBJ1-4	CASSERGQSLNEKLFF
TRBV7-9	TRBJ1-4	CVLGPDNEKLFF
TRBV3-1/TRBV3-2	TRBJ1-6	CATGQRNYNSPLHF
TRBV18	TRBJ1-6	CASSPGTGNNSPLHF
TRBV15	TRBJ2-7	CATSRVTSGSYEQYF